This T cell receptor (beta chain) derives from a study of T cell responses to AZD1222 COVID-19 vaccine. The CDR3 has 13 amino acids. Germline V gene sequence: CDR1 GTSNPN, CDR2 SVGIG (reference sequence). The V end was cut by 2 bases, the J end by 1 base, with 6 bases between. Concerning this clone itself: The antigen is not known.

General study results and limits: Repertoire samples came only from after the peak T cell response. A reported finding is that nearly half of spike-specific TCRs target unmutated variant regions. Seropositivity was recorded at baseline in only 6 or 7 AZD1222 recipients.

Assay used: immunoSEQ multiplex PCR; TCRdb lists only in-frame clones, some missing. The table has 45,000 to 55,000 clones, approximately 79% seen once. The clonotype originates from an adult in good health. V usage is TRBV30 and J usage is TRBJ1-5; the D is unclear. This specimen was peripheral blood, taken on day 0 of MenACWY control vaccination. As DNA, the CDR3 is TGTGCCTGGAGTAATCAAAGCAATCAGCCCCAGCATTTT. Its protein product is CAWSNQSNQPQHF.